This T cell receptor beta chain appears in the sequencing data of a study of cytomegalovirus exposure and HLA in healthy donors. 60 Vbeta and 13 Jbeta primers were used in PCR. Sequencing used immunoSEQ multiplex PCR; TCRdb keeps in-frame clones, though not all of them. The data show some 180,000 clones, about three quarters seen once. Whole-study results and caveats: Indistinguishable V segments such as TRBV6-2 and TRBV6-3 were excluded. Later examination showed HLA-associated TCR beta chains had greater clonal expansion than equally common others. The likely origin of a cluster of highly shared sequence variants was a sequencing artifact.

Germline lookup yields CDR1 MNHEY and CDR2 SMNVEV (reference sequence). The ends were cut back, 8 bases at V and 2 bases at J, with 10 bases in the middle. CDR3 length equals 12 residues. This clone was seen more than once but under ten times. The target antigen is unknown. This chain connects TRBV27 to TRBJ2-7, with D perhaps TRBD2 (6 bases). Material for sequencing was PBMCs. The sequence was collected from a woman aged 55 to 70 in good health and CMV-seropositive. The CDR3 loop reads CASGGTTYEQYF. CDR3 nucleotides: TGTGCCAGCGGAGGGACCACCTACGAGCAGTACTTC.